The table lists the clone carrying this T cell receptor beta chain with a few counts. Its antigen is undetermined. V was pared by 1 base and J by 6 bases, with 6 bases of the junction left unmatched. From germline, CDR1 is DFQATT and CDR2 SNEGSKA (reference sequence). There are 15 residues in the CDR3. The sample belongs to a study of identical twins. Study conclusions and caveats: Conclusions rested on cross-sectional statistics rather than following the same donors. Fewer insertions marked abundant cord blood beta clonotypes; young adult naive trended weakly, memory not at all. One should note that invariant MAIT and iNKT cells could partly confound zero-insertion analyses.

With template switching, a universal primer site was added, and the cDNA carried unique molecular identifiers. TCRdb re-derived calls from the 5' RACE reads in MiXCR, one entry per CDR3 protein. There are 570,000 or so distinct CDR3 sequences in the sample; 9% to 10% occur only once, and more than 2.5% lies in the top ten. Separately, the same data were catalogued under a study of yellow fever vaccine responses in identical twins.

This rearrangement joins TRBV20-1 to TRBJ2-1; 10 positions agree with TRBD2. Material: PBMCs. This clonotype originated in a woman between 18 and 29 years old in good health. CDR3 amino acids: CSARGEREGANEQFF. In nucleotides, the CDR3 is TGCAGTGCTAGAGGCGAGCGGGAGGGCGCCAATGAGCAGTTCTTC.